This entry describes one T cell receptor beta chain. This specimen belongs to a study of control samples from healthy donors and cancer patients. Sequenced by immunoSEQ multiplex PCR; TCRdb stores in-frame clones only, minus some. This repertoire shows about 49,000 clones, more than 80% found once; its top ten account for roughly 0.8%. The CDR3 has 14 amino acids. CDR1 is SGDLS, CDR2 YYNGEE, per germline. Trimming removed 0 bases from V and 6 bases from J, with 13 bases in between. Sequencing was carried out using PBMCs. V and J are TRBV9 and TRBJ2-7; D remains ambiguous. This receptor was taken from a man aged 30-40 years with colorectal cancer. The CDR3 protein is CASSVDVGSGEQYF. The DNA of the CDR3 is TGTGCCAGCAGCGTAGATGTGGGGTCCGGCGAGCAGTACTTC. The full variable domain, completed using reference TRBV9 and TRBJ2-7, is DSGVTQTPKHLITATGQRVTLRCSPRSGDLSVYWYQQSLDQGLQFLIQYYNGEERAKGNILERFSAQQFPDLHSELNLSSLELGDSALYFCASSVDVGSGEQYFGPGTRLTVT.